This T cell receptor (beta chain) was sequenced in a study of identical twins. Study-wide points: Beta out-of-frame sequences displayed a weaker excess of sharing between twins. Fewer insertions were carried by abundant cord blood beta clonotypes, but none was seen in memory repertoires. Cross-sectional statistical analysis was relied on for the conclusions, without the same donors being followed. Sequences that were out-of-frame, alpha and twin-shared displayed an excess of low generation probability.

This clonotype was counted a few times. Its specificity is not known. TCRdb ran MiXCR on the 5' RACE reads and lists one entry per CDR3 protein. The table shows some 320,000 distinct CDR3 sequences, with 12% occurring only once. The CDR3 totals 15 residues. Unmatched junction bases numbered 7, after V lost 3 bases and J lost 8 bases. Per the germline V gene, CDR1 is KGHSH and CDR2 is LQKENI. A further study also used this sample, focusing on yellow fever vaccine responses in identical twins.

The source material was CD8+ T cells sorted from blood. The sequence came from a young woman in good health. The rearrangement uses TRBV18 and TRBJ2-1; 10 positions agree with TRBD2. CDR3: CASSPDSGRYDEQFF. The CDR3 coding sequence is TGTGCCAGCTCACCCGATAGCGGGAGGTACGATGAGCAGTTCTTC.